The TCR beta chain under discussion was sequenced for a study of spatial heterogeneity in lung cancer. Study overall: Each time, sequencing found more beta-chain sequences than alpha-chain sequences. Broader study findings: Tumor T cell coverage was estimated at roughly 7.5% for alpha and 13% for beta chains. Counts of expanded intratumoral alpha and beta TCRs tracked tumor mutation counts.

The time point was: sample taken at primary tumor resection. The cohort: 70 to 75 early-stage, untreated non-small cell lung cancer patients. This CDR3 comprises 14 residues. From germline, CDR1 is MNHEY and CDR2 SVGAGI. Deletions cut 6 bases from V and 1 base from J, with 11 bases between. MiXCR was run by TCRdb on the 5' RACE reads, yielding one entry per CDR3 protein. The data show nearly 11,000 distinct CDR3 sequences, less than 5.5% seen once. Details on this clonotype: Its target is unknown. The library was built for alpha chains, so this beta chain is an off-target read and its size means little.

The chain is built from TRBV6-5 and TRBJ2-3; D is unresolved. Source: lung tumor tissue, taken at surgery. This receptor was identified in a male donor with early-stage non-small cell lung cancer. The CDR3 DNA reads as TGTGCCAGCAGCACCGGAAGGGGCACAGATACGCAGTATTTT. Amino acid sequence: CASSTGRGTDTQYF.